Listed below are T cell receptor beta chains from one sample, sequenced in a study of post-analysis software for immune sequencing data. In TCRdb, the PCR reads were re-called with MiXCR into one record per CDR3 protein. The profile shows around 710,000 distinct CDR3 sequences, 40% to 55% of them singletons. The sample consisted of blood. Receptors originate from a girl between 10 and 17 years old with multiple sclerosis. Both conserved end residues are part of each CDR3.

j_call,v_call,cdr3_aa
TRBJ2-7,TRBV10-3,CAISGLATSTSYEQYF
TRBJ2-3,TRBV28,CASSLGPKRESITDTQYF
NA,TRBV11-2,CASSLLFSEEETQYF
TRBJ1-1,TRBV6-5,CASSSHKLGGLGTEAFF
NA,TRBV15,CATSRDRSGGYEQYF
TRBJ2-5,TRBV7-7,CASSSTLGAGETQYF
TRBJ2-3,TRBV29-1,CSVEATDTQYF
TRBJ2-5,TRBV12-3/TRBV12-4,CASSSSVGGGYHKETQYF
TRBJ2-7,TRBV6-2/TRBV6-3,CASSGPGLAGFVYF
NA,TRBV29-1,CSVFREETQYF
TRBJ1-1,TRBV7-3,CASSLTLQSTEAFF
TRBJ2-5,TRBV7-7,CASSLRRTGGRETQYF
TRBJ1-3,TRBV10-2,CASSEGRGLNSGNTIYF
TRBJ2-7,TRBV29-1,CSVERLAGTYEQYF
NA,TRBV12-3/TRBV12-4,CASTRAGAGANEQYF
TRBJ2-1,TRBV5-1,CASSLTGTGVGEQFF
TRBJ2-5,TRBV7-6,CASSLEGRGYGETQYF
TRBJ1-2,TRBV7-9,CASSTGTAANYGYTF
TRBJ2-5,TRBV7-6,CASSLGGRTEQYF
TRBJ1-5,TRBV12-3/TRBV12-4,CASTDGTNQPQHF
TRBJ2-7,TRBV29-1,CSVEAGRPYEQYF
TRBJ1-1,TRBV25-1,CASSDVGDIEAFF
TRBJ2-3,TRBV3-1,CASSPRGRADTQYF
NA,TRBV18,CASSPSVNGNIQYF
TRBJ2-3,TRBV27,CASSSRRGSTDTQYF
TRBJ1-2,TRBV7-2,CASSLEANGYGYTF
TRBJ2-5,TRBV6-6,CASSYSMEVWETQYF
TRBJ2-5,TRBV5-1,CASSLGQVKETQYF
TRBJ1-5,TRBV7-8,CASSSSGMGQPQHF
TRBJ2-1,TRBV20-1,CSGWTGGPYNEQFF
TRBJ1-2,TRBV19,CASSRSEGANYGYTF
TRBJ2-1,TRBV20-1,CSASMIQARQFF
TRBJ2-5,TRBV6-6,CASSSKAGERETQYF
TRBJ2-7,TRBV20-1,CSASPRYEQYF
TRBJ2-7,TRBV20-1,CSARDQTASYEQYF
TRBJ2-1,TRBV24-1,CATSGELAGRNEQFF
TRBJ1-4,TRBV28,CASSLPGDEKLFF
TRBJ2-4,TRBV27,CASSPKRDQAKNIQYF
TRBJ2-7,TRBV4-3,CASSQELETYEQYF
TRBJ2-7,TRBV6-2/TRBV6-3,CASRQDGSYEQYF
TRBJ2-2,TRBV29-1,CSVEGLAGHTGELFF
TRBJ2-5,TRBV5-5,CASSETGVVETQYF
TRBJ1-2,TRBV9,CASSPFDRGRDGYTF
TRBJ2-3,TRBV10-3,CAISGLATDTQYF
TRBJ2-1,TRBV20-1,CSAHDRDVSDNEQFF
TRBJ2-7,TRBV15,CASSRVAGGSSYEQYF
TRBJ2-3,TRBV5-1,CASRRGERDTQYF
TRBJ2-5,TRBV27,CASSSLAGGPETQYF
TRBJ1-6,TRBV12-3/TRBV12-4,CASSSDRRRDSPLHF
TRBJ2-7,TRBV11-2,CASSLGPDYYEQYF
TRBJ1-4,TRBV7-2,CASSPSGHQAANEKLFF
TRBJ2-6,TRBV6-4,CASSPGTGAGANVLTF
TRBJ1-3,TRBV4-2,CASRTGGGNTIYF